This TCR beta chain was obtained from a study of T cell changes during pregnancy in multiple sclerosis (dated by TCRdb to the late 2010s). For context, the study as a whole: The study looked at changes in the T cell repertoire across pregnancy in women with multiple sclerosis.

Worth noting for this clone: Its antigen has not been determined. Per-base qualities were not stored, and no clone one base away is much larger.

Library preparation used the immunoSEQ multiplex PCR assay. TCRdb mirrors the immuneACCESS table, restricted to in-frame sequences. Some clones are absent from its copies; in checked studies, under half trace to an unresolved V gene, and the reason for the others is unknown. The sample records around 39,000 clones, more than 85% of which are singletons. The ten largest account for more than 0.4% of the sample. Cut back by 3 bases and 4 bases, the V and J ends lie 13 bases apart. Based on the germline V gene, the CDR1 and CDR2 sequences are SGHDN and FVKESK. Its CDR3 holds 15 amino acids, cysteine through phenylalanine. Only CDR3 DNA remains: 45 bases, in frame from the first base.

The TCR originated in a female donor in good health, enrolled as a control in a pregnancy study. This sample comprised CD4+ T cells from peripheral blood mononuclear cells, obtained in the third trimester of pregnancy. This chain is built from TRBV14 and TRBJ1-3; the D gene cannot be resolved reliably. Here the CDR3 is given as CASSQSWRSGNTIYF. The DNA sequence is given as TGTGCCAGCAGCCAGTCCTGGCGGTCCGGAAACACCATATATTTT. Outside the CDR3, residues come from the reference TRBV14 and TRBJ1-3 proteins, so the full variable domain is: EAGVTQFPSHSVIEKGQTVTLRCDPISGHDNLYWYRRVMGKEIKFLLHFVKESKQDESGMPNNRFLAERTGGTYSTLKVQPAELEDSGVYFCASSQSWRSGNTIYFGEGSWLTVV.